One TCR beta chain is described in this entry. What it binds is unknown. Germline CDR1 and CDR2: SGHRS and YFSETQ. Trimming removed 4 bases from V and 8 bases from J; junction bases left unmatched: 7. The CDR3 is 14 residues long. The data were taken from a study of cytomegalovirus exposure and HLA in healthy donors. Findings and caveats of the study: Follow-up analysis seemed to connect common viral pathogens with several of the most significant clusters identified. In an earlier analysis, most TCR beta V segments were productive about 90% or about 30% of the time.

Researchers ran the PCR with 60 Vbeta and 13 Jbeta primers. Libraries were prepared by immunoSEQ multiplex PCR; TCRdb keeps only in-frame clonotypes and omits some of them. In the table there are about 250,000 clones, about 75% of which are singletons. The sample taken for sequencing was PBMCs. V gene TRBV5-1 combines with J gene TRBJ1-2; 11 nucleotides line up with TRBD1. This receptor was identified in a female donor in good health and CMV-seronegative. The CDR3 spells CASSRGQGEYGYTF. In DNA, the CDR3 is TGCGCCAGCAGCCGGGGACAGGGGGAATACGGCTACACCTTC.